At least ten counts were recorded for the clone carrying this TCR beta chain. What it binds is not known. The sample originates from a study of T cells in Graves' hyperthyroidism and ophthalmopathy. Study-wide results and limits: Blood also carried most thyroid clonotypes expanded above 0.001. Ophthalmopathy was model-predicted a median around seven months pre-onset.

Among the patients, aged 18 to 65, hyperthyroidism was newly diagnosed and had lasted under 2 months. Isolation of PBMCs was performed on about 10 ml fresh peripheral blood. CDR3 length: 15 amino acids. Trimming stripped 2 bases from V and 3 bases from J, with 11 bases between. What was amplified from RNA transcripts were TCR beta CDR3 regions. When the TCR CDR3 underwent first-round RT-PCR, the HTBI primer set was used. One entry per CDR3 protein results from TCRdb running MiXCR on the multiplex PCR reads. The repertoire has about 360,000 distinct CDR3 sequences, less than 15% of them found once; the top ten carry less than 10%.

The TCR comes from a woman aged 18 to 35 with Graves' hyperthyroidism. The chain is built from TRBV12-3 or TRBV12-4 and TRBJ1-5, with D possibly being TRBD1 (5 bases). The sequenced sample consisted of blood. CDR3 loop: CASSLKGTDNQPQHF. Written as DNA, the CDR3 is TGTGCCAGCAGTTTAAAGGGGACGGACAATCAGCCCCAGCATTTT.